The rows below give T cell receptor beta chains drawn from one sample of a study of T cell responses to AZD1222 COVID-19 vaccine. Generated by immunoSEQ multiplex PCR, the TCRdb table keeps only in-frame clones and is missing some. The table lists 150,000 or so clones, 85% to 90% of them singletons. This specimen was peripheral blood, taken 28 days after the second dose of the MenACWY control vaccine. These receptors all stem from an adult who received the MenACWY meningococcal vaccine as a control. Each CDR3 is given with its conserved first and last residue. Each record gives: J gene, V gene, CDR3 protein.

TRBJ2-2,TRBV6-1,CASSLGTGGTGELFF
TRBJ2-1,TRBV24-1,CATSGTASYNEQFF
TRBJ2-1,TRBV5-1,CASSLVANNEQFF
TRBJ1-5,TRBV3-1/TRBV3-2,CASSQGGLDNQPQHF
TRBJ2-2,TRBV9,CASSRAGASTGELFF
TRBJ2-7,TRBV29-1,CSVAPDGYEQYF
TRBJ1-5,TRBV19,CASSTNSNQPQHF
TRBJ2-7,TRBV3-1/TRBV3-2,CASRAKGQGDYEQYF
TRBJ1-3,TRBV23-1,CAFVTGFDGGNTIYF
TRBJ1-4,TRBV6-5,CASTVRHEKLFF
TRBJ1-1,TRBV7-9,CASSSEAVTEAFF
TRBJ2-5,TRBV5-1,CASSLDVRQETQYF
TRBJ2-5,TRBV5-4,CASSLPGAGGETQYF
TRBJ2-7,TRBV27,CASSSLTSLAGTRNEQYF
TRBJ1-2,TRBV4-1,CASSLTPDPNYGYTF
TRBJ2-1,TRBV19,CASSKSGSSYNEQFF
TRBJ2-7,TRBV19,CASSIGTGSYEQYF
TRBJ1-4,TRBV7-9,CASSYQGFREKLFF
TRBJ2-7,TRBV7-2,CASSLSAGAIWAYEQYF
TRBJ1-2,TRBV3-1/TRBV3-2,CASSPGGGVNYGYTF
TRBJ1-5,TRBV12-3/TRBV12-4,CASSSDSNQPQHF
TRBJ2-1,TRBV7-8,CASSGLAGGPPPRTYNEQFF
TRBJ2-5,TRBV2,CASDNQETQYF
TRBJ1-6,TRBV10-3,CAISSGERSPLHF
TRBJ1-2,TRBV30,CAWSQGAYGYTF
TRBJ1-2,TRBV5-6,CASSLVATGGYGYTF
TRBJ2-6,TRBV5-1,CASSLVGDVLTF